Each of the 14 T cell receptor beta chains below was sequenced from the same sample in a study of beta chain features in type 1 diabetes. The investigators reverse transcribed all of the isolated RNA, so they sequenced expressed TCRB transcripts. Data came from immunoSEQ multiplex PCR; TCRdb stores just in-frame clones and leaves some out. The sample holds under 300,000 clones, around 26% seen once. Sequenced: central memory CD4+ T cells from blood. These receptors came from a man in his thirties or forties in good health.

This clone was counted only a few times. The chain recombines TRBV2 with TRBJ1-5; perhaps TRBD1 as D (6 bases). Germline values: CDR1 SNHLY, CDR2 FYNNEI. The CDR3 loop spans 15 amino acids. This CDR3 is CASHPGAHSNQPQHF. Here the CDR3 DNA reads TGTGCAAGTCATCCGGGGGCTCATAGCAATCAGCCCCAGCATTTT.

The chain couples TRBV25-1 to TRBJ2-1; TRBD2 might be the D (5 bases). The CDR3 sequence is 14 residues long. From germline, CDR1 is MGHDK and CDR2 SYGVNS. V lost 11 bases to trimming and J lost 1 base, with 15 bases between them. CDR3 region: CAAGNPGSYNEQFF. The CDR3, as DNA: TGTGCCGCAGGAAATCCGGGGTCCTACAATGAGCAGTTCTTC.

As to this clone: The same CDR3 can be traced to other DNA sequences in this sample. The rearrangement uses TRBV7-2 and TRBJ2-1; 10 bases align to TRBD2. J lost 4 bases, V lost 2 bases, and 5 bases had no gene match. The length of the CDR3 is 16 residues. Germline V gene lookup returns CDR1 SGHTA and CDR2 FQGNSA. In nucleotides, the CDR3 is TGTGCCAGCAGCTTACGGCTAGCGGGAGTTTACAATGAGCAGTTCTTC. It yields the protein CASSLRLAGVYNEQFF.

This clone was found a few times. This rearrangement joins TRBV11-2 to TRBJ2-5; no reliable D call. Deletions cut 3 bases from V and 1 base from J, with 6 bases between. The CDR3 is 13 residues long. The V gene's germline CDR1 is SGHAT and CDR2 FQNNGV. CDR3 region: CASSFAGQETQYF. The CDR3 nucleotides read TGTGCCAGCAGCTTTGCTGGCCAAGAGACCCAGTACTTC.

This clone was counted only a few times. The rearrangement links TRBV30 to TRBJ1-1; TRBD1 is a possible D gene (5 bases). The CDR3 contains 14 residues. V was clipped by 1 base and J by 9 bases, with 18 bases between them. Germline loops: CDR1 GTSNPN, CDR2 SVGIG (reference sequence). The CDR3 region is CAWSALGRAIQAFF. As DNA, the CDR3 is TGTGCCTGGAGTGCTTTGGGCAGGGCAATTCAAGCTTTCTTT. The entire variable domain, with the rest obtained from reference TRBV30 and TRBJ1-1, is as follows: SQTIHQWPATLVQPVGSPLSLECTVEGTSNPNLYWYRQAAGRGLQLLFYSVGIGQISSEVPQNLSASRPQDRQFILSSKKLLLSDSGFYLCAWSALGRAIQAFFGQGTRLTVV.

In its sample, this clone was seen a few times. The V and J genes are TRBV20-1 and TRBJ2-7; no clear D gene. The germline V and J ends were trimmed by 8 bases and 4 bases, with 9 bases remaining between them. In germline, CDR1 is DFQATT, CDR2 SNEGSKA (reference sequence). The CDR3 extends over 10 amino acids. The CDR3 is CSPKGYEQYF. Written as DNA, the CDR3 is TGCAGTCCTAAGGGATACGAGCAGTACTTC.

This clone occurred a few times. In DNA, the CDR3 is TGCGCCAGCAGCCAAGCCGGGGCGAACACGCAGTATTTT. Translated, it gives CASSQAGANTQYF. This chain connects TRBV4-1 to TRBJ2-3; D possibly uses TRBD1 or TRBD2 (5 bases each). The CDR3 loop spans 13 amino acids. Germline V gene sequence: CDR1 MGHRA, CDR2 YSYEKL. V lost 1 base and J 9 bases, leaving 11 bases between the germline ends.

Only a few counts were recorded for this clone. V is TRBV2 and J is TRBJ2-5; D remains unclear. V dropped 1 base and J dropped 4 bases, with 16 bases sitting between them. Germline CDR1 is SNHLY and CDR2 is FYNNEI. The CDR3 runs to 16 residues. The CDR3 reads CASSEVQLGYSETQYF. CDR3 DNA sequence: TGTGCCAGCAGTGAAGTACAATTGGGTTATTCAGAGACCCAGTACTTC.

This clone was seen only a few times. The chain carries TRBV6-1 and TRBJ1-4; no clear D gene. This CDR3 comprises 14 residues. The germline V gene encodes CDR1 MNHNS and CDR2 SASEGT. Trimming shortened V by 6 bases and J by 5 bases, and 13 bases separated the two germline ends. CDR3 bases: TGTGCCAGCAGGCCAATGCTACGAAATGAAAAACTGTTTTTT. Translation gives CASRPMLRNEKLFF.

This rearrangement joins TRBV7-2 to TRBJ2-5, with D perhaps matching TRBD2 (5 bases). The CDR3 has 13 residues. Germline CDR1 is SGHTA and CDR2 is FQGNSA. Trimming pared 1 base from V and 4 bases from J, leaving 7 bases between. The CDR3 sequence is CASSLDRGETQYF. The CDR3 DNA follows: TGTGCCAGCAGCTTAGATCGGGGAGAGACCCAGTACTTC.

This clone was seen repeatedly, ten times or more. This sample also contains other DNA sequences that code for the same CDR3. This rearrangement joins TRBV29-1 to TRBJ1-5, with 8 bases identical to TRBD1. Germline loops: CDR1 SQVTM, CDR2 ANQGSEA. V trimming: 3 bases; J trimming: 7 bases; junction bases outside the gene matches: 5. This CDR3 comprises 13 residues. The CDR3, as DNA: TGCAGCGTTGAGGACAGGGAAGGGCAGCCCCAGCATTTT. Protein product: CSVEDREGQPQHF. Drawing the rest from reference TRBV29-1 and TRBJ1-5, the complete variable domain is SAVISQKPSRDICQRGTSLTIQCQVDSQVTMMFWYRQQPGQSLTLIATANQGSEATYESGFVIDKFPISRPNLTFSTLTVSNMSPEDSSIYLCSVEDREGQPQHFGDGTRLSIL.

In this sample, this clone turned up many times. The chain uses TRBV10-3 and TRBJ2-3; D possibly corresponds to TRBD1 (6 bases). The CDR3 extends over 12 amino acids. Trimming took 4 bases from V and 4 from J, leaving 6 bases between them. The germline CDR1 and CDR2 sequences are ENHRY and SYGVKD. The DNA for the CDR3 is TGTGCCATCAGTGGACAGGCAGATACGCAGTATTTT. The encoded protein is CAISGQADTQYF.

In its sample, this clone was seen many times. DNA for the CDR3: TGTGCCAGCAGCACAAGGGGGAAGAATGAGCAGTTCTTC. Translating it yields CASSTRGKNEQFF. The V call is TRBV5-4, the J call TRBJ2-1, with D tentatively TRBD1 (6 bases). V was clipped by 4 bases and J by 7 bases, with 12 bases between them. Germline CDR1 is SGHNT and CDR2 is YYREEE (reference sequence). The CDR3 runs 13 residues.

The chain has TRBV7-9 and TRBJ2-7; 13 bases are a match to TRBD2. V lost 5 bases, J lost 6 bases, and 4 bases stayed unmatched. Germline CDR1 reads SEHNR; CDR2 reads FQNEAQ (reference sequence). This CDR3 spans 14 amino acids. CDR3 amino acids: CASSTLAGGPEQYF. CDR3 DNA sequence: TGTGCCAGCAGCACACTAGCGGGAGGGCCCGAGCAGTACTTC.